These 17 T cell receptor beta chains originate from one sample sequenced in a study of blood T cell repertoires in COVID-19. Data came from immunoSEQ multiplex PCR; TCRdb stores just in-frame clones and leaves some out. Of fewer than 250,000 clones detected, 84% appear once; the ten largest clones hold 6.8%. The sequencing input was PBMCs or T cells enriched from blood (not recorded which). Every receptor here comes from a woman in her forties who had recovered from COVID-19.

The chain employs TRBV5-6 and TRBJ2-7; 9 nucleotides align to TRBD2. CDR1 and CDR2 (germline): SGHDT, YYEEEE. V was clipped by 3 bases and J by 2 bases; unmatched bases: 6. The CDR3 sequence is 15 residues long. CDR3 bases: TGTGCCAGCAGCTCCCGGCGGGAGGGCCCCTACGAGCAGTACTTC. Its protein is CASSSRREGPYEQYF.

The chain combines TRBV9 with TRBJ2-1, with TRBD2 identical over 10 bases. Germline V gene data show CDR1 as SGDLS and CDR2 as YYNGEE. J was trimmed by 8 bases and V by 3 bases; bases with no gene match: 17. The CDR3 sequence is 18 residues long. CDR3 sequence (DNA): TGTGCCAGCAGCGCGCTAGCGGGAGTGGAGCCTTTACGCGATGAGCAGTTCTTC. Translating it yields CASSALAGVEPLRDEQFF.

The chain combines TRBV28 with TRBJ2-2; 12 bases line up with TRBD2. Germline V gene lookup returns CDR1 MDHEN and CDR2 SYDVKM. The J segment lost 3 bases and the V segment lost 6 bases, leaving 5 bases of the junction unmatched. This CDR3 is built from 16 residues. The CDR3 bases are TGTGCCAGCAGCTACCTAGCGGGAGGGGACACCGGGGAGCTGTTTTTT. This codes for CASSYLAGGDTGELFF.

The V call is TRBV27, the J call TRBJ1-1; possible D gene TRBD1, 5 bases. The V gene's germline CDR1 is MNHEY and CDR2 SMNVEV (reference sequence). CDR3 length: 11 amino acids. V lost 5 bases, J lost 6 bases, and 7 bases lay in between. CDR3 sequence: CASSKGSEAFF. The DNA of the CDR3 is TGTGCCAGCAGTAAGGGGTCTGAAGCTTTCTTT.

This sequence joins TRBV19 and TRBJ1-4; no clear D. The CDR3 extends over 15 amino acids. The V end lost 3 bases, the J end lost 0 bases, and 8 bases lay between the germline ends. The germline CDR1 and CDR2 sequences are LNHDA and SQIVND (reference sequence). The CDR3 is CASSIEGATNEKLFF. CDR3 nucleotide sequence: TGTGCCAGTAGTATCGAGGGTGCAACTAATGAAAAACTGTTTTTT.

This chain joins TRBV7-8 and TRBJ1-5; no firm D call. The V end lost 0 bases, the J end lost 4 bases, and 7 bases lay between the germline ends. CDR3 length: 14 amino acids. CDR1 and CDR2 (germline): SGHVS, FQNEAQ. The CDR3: CASSLARGNQPQHF. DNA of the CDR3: TGTGCCAGCAGCTTAGCTCGAGGGAATCAGCCCCAGCATTTT.

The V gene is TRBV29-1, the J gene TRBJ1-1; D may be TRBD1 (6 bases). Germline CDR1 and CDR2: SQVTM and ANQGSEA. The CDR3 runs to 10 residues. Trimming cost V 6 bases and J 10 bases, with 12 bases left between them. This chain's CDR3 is CSVSGQTAFF. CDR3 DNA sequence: TGCAGCGTATCCGGACAGACAGCTTTCTTT.

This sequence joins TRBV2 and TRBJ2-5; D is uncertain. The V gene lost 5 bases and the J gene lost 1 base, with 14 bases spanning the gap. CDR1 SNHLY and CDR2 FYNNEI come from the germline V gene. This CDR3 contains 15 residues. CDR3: CASSTYLSFQETQYF. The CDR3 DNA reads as TGTGCCAGCAGTACGTACTTGTCCTTCCAAGAGACCCAGTACTTC.

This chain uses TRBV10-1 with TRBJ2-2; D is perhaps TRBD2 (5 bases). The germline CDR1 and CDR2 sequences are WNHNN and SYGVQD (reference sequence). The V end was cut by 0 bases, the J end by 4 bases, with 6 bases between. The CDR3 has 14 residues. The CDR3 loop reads CASSESDSTGELFF. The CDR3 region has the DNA TGCGCCAGCAGTGAGTCGGACTCCACCGGGGAGCTGTTTTTT.

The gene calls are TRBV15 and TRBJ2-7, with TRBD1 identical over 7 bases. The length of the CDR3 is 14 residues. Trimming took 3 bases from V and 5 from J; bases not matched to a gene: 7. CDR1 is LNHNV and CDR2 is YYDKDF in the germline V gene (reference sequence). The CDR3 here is CATSSQQGNHEQYV. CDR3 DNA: TGTGCCACCAGCAGCCAACAGGGGAACCACGAGCAGTACGTC.

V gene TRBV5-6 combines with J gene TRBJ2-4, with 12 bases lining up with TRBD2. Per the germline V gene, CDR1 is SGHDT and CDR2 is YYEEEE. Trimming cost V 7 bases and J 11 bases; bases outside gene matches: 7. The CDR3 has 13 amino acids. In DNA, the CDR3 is TGTGCCAGCGGCCGACTAGCGGGAGTTGTTCAGTACTTC. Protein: CASGRLAGVVQYF. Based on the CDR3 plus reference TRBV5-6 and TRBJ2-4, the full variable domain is DAGVTQSPTHLIKTRGQQVTLRCSPKSGHDTVSWYQQALGQGPQFIFQYYEEEERQRGNFPDRFSGHQFPNYSSELNVNALLLGDSALYLCASGRLAGVVQYFGAGTRLSVL.

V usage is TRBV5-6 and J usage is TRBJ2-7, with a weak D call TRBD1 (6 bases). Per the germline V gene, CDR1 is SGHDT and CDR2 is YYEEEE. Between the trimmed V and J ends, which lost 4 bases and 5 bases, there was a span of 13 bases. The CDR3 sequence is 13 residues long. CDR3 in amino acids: CASSLTGTDEQYF. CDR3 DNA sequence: TGTGCCAGCAGCCTTACAGGGACGGACGAGCAGTACTTC.

The CDR3: CATSPGLAAPNTQYF. CDR3 DNA sequence: TGTGCCACCAGTCCGGGACTAGCGGCCCCTAATACGCAGTATTTT. J is TRBJ2-3 and V is TRBV24-1, with 11 bases identical to TRBD2. CDR3 length: 15 residues. V dropped 6 bases and J dropped 7; count of bases not matched to a gene: 8. Germline V lookup: CDR1 KGHDR, CDR2 SFDVKD.

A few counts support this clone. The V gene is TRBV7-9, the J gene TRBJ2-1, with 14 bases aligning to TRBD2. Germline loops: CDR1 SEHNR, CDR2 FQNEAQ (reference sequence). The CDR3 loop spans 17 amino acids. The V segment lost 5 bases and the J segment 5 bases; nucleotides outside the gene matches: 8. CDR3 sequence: CASSPGTSGSLDNEQFF. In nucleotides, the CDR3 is TGTGCCAGCAGCCCAGGGACTAGCGGGAGTTTGGACAATGAGCAGTTCTTC.

CDR3 DNA: TGTGCCAGCAGCCCGGACAGGGTTATCGATGGCTACACCTTC. As protein: CASSPDRVIDGYTF. This sequence joins TRBV7-8 and TRBJ1-2; 8 nucleotides agree with TRBD1. This CDR3 is built from 14 residues. Trimming removed 5 bases from V and 6 bases from J; junction bases left unmatched: 8. Germline V CDR1 and CDR2: SGHVS, FQNEAQ.

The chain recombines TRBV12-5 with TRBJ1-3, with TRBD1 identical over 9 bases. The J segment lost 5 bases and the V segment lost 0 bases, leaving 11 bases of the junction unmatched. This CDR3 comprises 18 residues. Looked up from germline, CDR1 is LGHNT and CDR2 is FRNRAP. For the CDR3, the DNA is TGTGCTAGTGGTTTGGTAATTGGGACAGGGATAAACAGAAACACCATATATTTT. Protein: CASGLVIGTGINRNTIYF. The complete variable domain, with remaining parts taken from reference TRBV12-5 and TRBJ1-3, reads DARVTQTPRHKVTEMGQEVTMRCQPILGHNTVFWYRQTMMQGLELLAYFRNRAPLDDSGMPKDRFSAEMPDATLATLKIQPSEPRDSAVYFCASGLVIGTGINRNTIYFGEGSWLTVV.

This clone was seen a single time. The CDR3 nucleotides are TGCGCCAGCAGCTTGGGACACCGAGAGACAGATACGCAGTATTTT. It is translated as CASSLGHRETDTQYF. This chain links TRBV5-1 with TRBJ2-3; no firm D call. The CDR3 runs 15 residues. The germline CDR1 and CDR2 sequences are SGHRS and YFSETQ. Trimming pared 0 bases from V and 3 bases from J, leaving 11 bases between.